The next 26 T cell receptor beta chains were all read from a single sample in a study of T cells in tuberculosis. The method was immunoSEQ multiplex PCR; TCRdb's version includes in-frame clones alone and lacks a portion of them. Altogether about 22,000 clones are present, roughly 84% being singletons, with the ten largest covering 14% to 15%. Time point meaning: new active TB diagnosis, blood taken before or within 7 days of starting treatment. Sample: PBMCs, taken at tuberculosis diagnosis. Every receptor here comes from an adult with tuberculosis.

The CDR3 DNA reads as TGTGCCAGCAGCTTAGCGTCCAGGGGGACTCCTGGAAACACCATATATTTT. Its protein product is CASSLASRGTPGNTIYF. This chain links TRBV7-8 with TRBJ1-3, with 7 bases aligning to TRBD1. The CDR3 totals 17 residues. The germline gives CDR1 SGHVS, CDR2 FQNEAQ. V lost 0 bases, J lost 2 bases, and 7 bases stayed unmatched.

A note on this clone: A read error may account for a junction end that differs from germline. This sequence joins TRBV11-3 and TRBJ2-2; TRBD2 matches 9 bases. Germline V gene lookup returns CDR1 SGHNT and CDR2 YENEEA. The CDR3 sequence is 17 residues long. The DNA of the CDR3 is TGTGCCAGCAGCTTACGAGCGGGGGGATCGAACGCCGGGGAGCTGTTTTTT. It specifies CASSLRAGGSNAGELFF.

The chain recombines TRBV5-6 with TRBJ1-2; 7 nucleotides agree with TRBD1. The junction had 8 bases not matched to a gene; V was cut back by 0 bases and J by 6 bases. Germline V gene lookup returns CDR1 SGHDT and CDR2 YYEEEE. This CDR3 is 15 amino acids long. The CDR3 region is CASSLEGAVLDGYTF. CDR3 coding DNA: TGTGCCAGCAGCTTGGAGGGGGCGGTATTAGATGGCTACACCTTC.

The J gene is TRBJ2-2, the V gene TRBV5-1, with TRBD2 matching over 11 bases. The germline V gene has CDR1 SGHRS and CDR2 YFSETQ. V gave up 2 bases and J gave up 5 bases; unmatched junction bases: 5. The CDR3 has 16 amino acids. The CDR3 is CASSLLAGEWTGELFF. Here the CDR3 DNA reads TGCGCCAGCAGCTTACTAGCGGGAGAATGGACCGGGGAGCTGTTTTTT.

The V call is TRBV21-1, the J call TRBJ2-7; the table's D call of TRBD1 was not tested on the DNA. TRBV21-1 constitutes a pseudogene. The length of the CDR3 is 17 residues. The CDR3 spells CASSKASVGERAYEQYF. DNA of the CDR3: TGTGCCAGCAGCAAAGCGTCGGTAGGGGAACGAGCCTACGAGCAGTACTTC.

The genes are TRBV27 and TRBJ1-6, with 7 bases matching TRBD1. Germline loops: CDR1 MNHEY, CDR2 SMNVEV (reference sequence). V gave up 6 bases and J gave up 5 bases; unmatched junction bases: 4. The CDR3 consists of 14 residues. CDR3 bases: TGTGCCAGCAGCCCGGGACAGAATAATTCACCCCTCCACTTT. Its protein product is CASSPGQNNSPLHF.

V gene TRBV10-2 combines with J gene TRBJ1-2; perhaps TRBD1 as D (6 bases). V was clipped by 5 bases and J by 2 bases, with 12 bases between them. CDR1 is WSHSY, CDR2 SAAADI, per germline. The CDR3 covers 14 residues. CDR3 amino acids: CASSSSQGNYGYTF. The CDR3 DNA sequence: TGCGCCAGCAGTTCAAGTCAGGGGAACTATGGCTACACCTTC.

This sequence joins TRBV6-1 and TRBJ1-2, with D possibly matching TRBD1 (5 bases). Per the germline V gene, CDR1 is MNHNS and CDR2 is SASEGT. V was shortened by 8 bases and J by 6 bases, with 19 bases between the two germline ends. This CDR3 has 14 residues. CDR3 in amino acids: CASGLPARAHGYTF. The CDR3 DNA is TGTGCCAGCGGCCTTCCGGCCAGGGCCCATGGCTACACCTTC.

CDR3 bases: TGTGCCAGCAGCTTAGGCCAGGGAGGGCAAGAGACCCAGTACTTC. It is translated as CASSLGQGGQETQYF. The chain couples TRBV11-3 to TRBJ2-5, with TRBD2 identical over 7 bases. The CDR3 runs 15 residues. Looked up from germline, CDR1 is SGHNT and CDR2 is YENEEA. J lost 2 bases, V lost 1 base, and 4 bases had no gene match.

The CDR3 nucleotides are TGTGCCAGCAGCTTTCGGGGCGGGAACTTGAATGAGCAGTTCTTC. This gives the protein CASSFRGGNLNEQFF. V usage is TRBV28 and J usage is TRBJ2-1, with D tentatively TRBD2 (6 bases). The germline gives CDR1 MDHEN, CDR2 SYDVKM. V gave up 6 bases and J gave up 7 bases, with 19 bases separating them. The CDR3 sequence is 15 residues long.

This clone showed up just once. DNA for the CDR3: TGTGCCAGCAGCGTAGGGTCAGGGAGGTACGAGCAGTACTTC. Translated, it gives CASSVGSGRYEQYF. J is TRBJ2-7 and V is TRBV9; tentatively, D is TRBD2 (6 bases). CDR3 size: 14 residues. Germline V gene sequence: CDR1 SGDLS, CDR2 YYNGEE. Trimming left V 0 bases short and J 4 bases short, with 11 bases between.

The chain has TRBV6-6 and TRBJ1-1; D gene uncertain. The CDR3 covers 10 residues. The V and J ends lost 6 bases and 4 bases respectively, with 3 bases between them. Germline-derived CDR1 and CDR2 are MNHNY and SVGAGI (reference sequence). The CDR3 DNA sequence: TGTGCCAGCAGCTTCACTGAAGCTTTCTTT. Amino acids: CASSFTEAFF.

This rearrangement joins TRBV6-5 to TRBJ1-1, with 9 nucleotides matching TRBD1. The CDR3 contains 15 residues. Germline V CDR1 and CDR2: MNHEY, SVGAGI. Losses at the gene ends were 6 bases for V and 5 bases for J; bases not matched to a gene: 10. CDR3 DNA sequence: TGTGCCAGCAGCACCTACAGGGGGCGATGGACTGAAGCTTTCTTT. Translating it yields CASSTYRGRWTEAFF.

The chain employs TRBV5-6 and TRBJ1-2; D may be TRBD1 (5 bases). The CDR3 is 14 amino acids. Trimming stripped 4 bases from V and 6 bases from J, with 16 bases between. Per germline, CDR1 SGHDT and CDR2 YYEEEE. The CDR3 DNA follows: TGTGCCAGCAGCAAGGGTATAGGGGCGAATGGCTACACCTTC. Protein: CASSKGIGANGYTF.

This clone was detected once. The V call is TRBV5-1, the J call TRBJ2-3; 9 bases match TRBD1. The CDR3 has 15 residues. V gave up 4 bases and J gave up 1 base; unmatched junction bases: 4. Germline V CDR1 and CDR2: SGHRS, YFSETQ. Here the CDR3 reads CASSMGQGGTDTQYF. The CDR3 region has the DNA TGCGCCAGCAGCATGGGACAGGGAGGCACAGATACGCAGTATTTT.

The V call is TRBV25-1, the J call TRBJ2-3, with a possible D match to TRBD2 (7 bases). There are 16 residues in the CDR3. Germline CDR1 MGHDK, CDR2 SYGVNS. Trimming took 3 bases from V and 5 from J, leaving 18 bases between them. CDR3 residues: CASSEGWGGKEDTQYF. The CDR3 DNA sequence: TGTGCCAGCAGTGAGGGGTGGGGGGGCAAGGAAGATACGCAGTATTTT.

The rearrangement uses TRBV5-1 and TRBJ2-2; 7 bases are a match to TRBD1. Germline CDR1 SGHRS, CDR2 YFSETQ. V lost 9 bases, J lost 7 bases, and 12 bases stayed unmatched. This CDR3 has 14 residues. Here the CDR3 DNA reads TGCGCCACCCAGGACTTCAGGGGGATCGGGGAGCTGTTTTTT. It specifies CATQDFRGIGELFF.

The rearrangement uses TRBV28 and TRBJ2-3; 9 positions agree with TRBD2. Germline V gene data show CDR1 as MDHEN and CDR2 as SYDVKM. CDR3 length equals 14 residues. V shed 5 bases and J 3 bases; nucleotides not matched to a gene: 3. The CDR3 bases are TGTGCCAGCAGTACGGGACTAGCAACAGATACGCAGTATTTT. Its protein product is CASSTGLATDTQYF.

This chain links TRBV27 with TRBJ1-3; no definite D call. Germline V CDR1 and CDR2: MNHEY, SMNVEV (reference sequence). This CDR3 spans 16 amino acids. Trimming took 1 base from V and 0 from J, leaving 10 bases between them. The CDR3 region is CASSLYSGYSGNTIYF. The DNA for the CDR3 is TGTGCCAGCAGTTTATATTCCGGTTACTCTGGAAACACCATATATTTT.

The J gene is TRBJ2-1, the V gene TRBV4-3, with D possibly TRBD2 on 6 matching bases. From germline, CDR1 is LGHNA and CDR2 YSLEER. Trimming took 4 bases from V and 8 from J, leaving 18 bases between them. The CDR3 sequence is 15 residues long. The CDR3 loop reads CASSPLGSGGDEQFF. The CDR3 nucleotides are TGCGCCAGCAGCCCTTTGGGGAGCGGCGGGGATGAGCAGTTCTTC.

The rearrangement joins TRBV23-1 to TRBJ2-7; D may be TRBD1 (5 bases). TRBV23-1 carries the ORF label, with uncertain function. This CDR3 is 13 amino acids long. Trimming stripped 10 bases from V and 5 bases from J, with 18 bases between. This CDR3 reads CANRVGRADEQYF. The CDR3 bases are TGCGCCAACCGCGTGGGCAGGGCTGACGAGCAGTACTTC.

This sequence joins TRBV27 and TRBJ2-3, with no clear D. The V end was cut by 5 bases, the J end by 2 bases, with 14 bases between. Germline assignment: CDR1 MNHEY and CDR2 SMNVEV (reference sequence). This CDR3 contains 15 residues. The CDR3 reads CASSPFDITTDTQYF. Here the CDR3 DNA reads TGTGCCAGCAGTCCCTTCGACATAACCACAGATACGCAGTATTTT.

This chain connects TRBV6-1 to TRBJ2-7; D is possibly TRBD1 (6 bases). Trimming removed 10 bases at V and 1 base at J, with 17 bases between. CDR3 size: 14 residues. CDR1 MNHNS and CDR2 SASEGT come from the germline V gene. This chain's CDR3 is CATEGTDRSYEQYF. The CDR3 DNA sequence: TGTGCCACCGAAGGGACCGACAGGTCCTACGAGCAGTACTTC.

The rearrangement links TRBV5-6 to TRBJ2-1; a possible D gene is TRBD1 (6 bases). This CDR3 is 12 amino acids long. The germline V and J ends were trimmed by 0 bases and 10 bases, with 8 bases remaining between them. CDR1 is SGHDT, CDR2 YYEEEE, per germline. CDR3 loop: CASSLGDTEQFF. The CDR3 coding sequence is TGTGCCAGCAGCTTGGGGGACACCGAGCAGTTCTTC.

The chain has TRBV5-4 and TRBJ1-5, with D unresolved. Trimming left V 0 bases short and J 6 bases short, with 13 bases between. The CDR3 contains 15 residues. Germline lookup yields CDR1 SGHNT and CDR2 YYREEE (reference sequence). CDR3 nucleotide sequence: TGTGCCAGCAGCTTGGGGGGTCGGGAGGGTCAGCCCCAGCATTTT. Translation: CASSLGGREGQPQHF.

The rearrangement joins TRBV19 to TRBJ1-5, with TRBD1 as a possible D gene (5 bases). V dropped 8 bases and J dropped 8 bases, with 13 bases sitting between them. Looked up from germline, CDR1 is LNHDA and CDR2 is SQIVND (reference sequence). This CDR3 contains 12 residues. The CDR3 region has the DNA TGTGCCAGTCATATCGGGGGAGAGCCCCAGCATTTT. It is translated as CASHIGGEPQHF.